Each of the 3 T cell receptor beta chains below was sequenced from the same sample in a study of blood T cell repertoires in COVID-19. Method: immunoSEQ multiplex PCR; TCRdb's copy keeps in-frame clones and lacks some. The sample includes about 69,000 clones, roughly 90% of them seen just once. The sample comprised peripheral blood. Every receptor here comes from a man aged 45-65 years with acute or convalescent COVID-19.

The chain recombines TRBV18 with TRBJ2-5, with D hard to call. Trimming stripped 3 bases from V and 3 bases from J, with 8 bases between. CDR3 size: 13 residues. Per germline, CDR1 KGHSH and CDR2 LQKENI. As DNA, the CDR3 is TGTGCCAGCTCACCTTACCAGGAAGAGACCCAGTACTTC. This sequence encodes CASSPYQEETQYF.

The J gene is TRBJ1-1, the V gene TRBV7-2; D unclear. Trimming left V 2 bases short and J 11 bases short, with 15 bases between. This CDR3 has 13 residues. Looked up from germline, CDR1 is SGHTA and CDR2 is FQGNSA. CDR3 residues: CASSLREGNRAFF. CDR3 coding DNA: TGTGCCAGCAGCTTAAGGGAGGGCAACCGCGCTTTCTTT. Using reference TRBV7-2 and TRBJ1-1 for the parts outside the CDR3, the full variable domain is GAGVSQSPSNKVTEKGKDVELRCDPISGHTALYWYRQSLGQGLEFLIYFQGNSAPDKSGLPSDRFSAERTGGSVSTLTIQRTQQEDSAVYLCASSLREGNRAFFGQGTRLTVV.

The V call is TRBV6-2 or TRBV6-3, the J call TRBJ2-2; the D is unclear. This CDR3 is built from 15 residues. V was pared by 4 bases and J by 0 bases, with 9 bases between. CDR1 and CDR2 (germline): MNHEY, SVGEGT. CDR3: CASSSPRTNTGELFF. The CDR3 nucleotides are TGTGCCAGCAGTTCCCCCAGGACGAACACCGGGGAGCTGTTTTTT.